Listed here are 9 T cell receptor beta chains from one sample, sequenced in a study of cytomegalovirus exposure and HLA in healthy donors. PCR primers comprised 60 Vbeta and 13 Jbeta primers. Clones were sequenced by immunoSEQ multiplex PCR, and TCRdb holds only the in-frame ones, with some missing. The repertoire consists of approximately 300,000 clones, with about 83% occurring once and the leading ten covering approximately 2%. Sequenced material: PBMCs. These receptors all come from a woman in her 40s in good health and CMV-seropositive.

This chain connects TRBV11-1 to TRBJ2-3; tentative D call: TRBD2 (5 bases). Germline assignment: CDR1 SGHAT and CDR2 FQDESV (reference sequence). The CDR3 is made up of 17 amino acids. The V gene lost 0 bases and the J gene lost 1 base, with 14 bases spanning the gap. CDR3 in amino acids: CASSLAGGGVRTDTQYF. In nucleotides, the CDR3 is TGTGCCAGCAGCTTAGCAGGAGGCGGAGTTCGCACAGATACGCAGTATTTT.

V and J are TRBV19 and TRBJ1-1; TRBD1 agrees at 10 bases. The CDR3 has 13 residues. Germline CDR1 LNHDA, CDR2 SQIVND (reference sequence). J lost 8 bases, V lost 7 bases, and 7 bases had no gene match. The CDR3 coding sequence is TGTGCCAGTACCCCCGACAGGGGGCTCGAAGCTTTCTTT. As protein: CASTPDRGLEAFF.

The CDR3 DNA follows: TGCAGTGCTATAGTATCGAATGAGCAGTTCTTC. Its protein is CSAIVSNEQFF. The rearrangement uses TRBV20-1 and TRBJ2-1; D unresolved. Germline CDR1 and CDR2: DFQATT and SNEGSKA (reference sequence). This CDR3 spans 11 amino acids. Trimming left V 4 bases short and J 7 bases short, with 8 bases between.

The rearrangement links TRBV2 to TRBJ2-4; D is undetermined. The CDR3 has 16 amino acids. The germline V and J ends were trimmed by 2 bases and 3 bases, with 14 bases remaining between them. Germline values: CDR1 SNHLY, CDR2 FYNNEI. CDR3 region: CASSEPGLVVKNIQYF. The CDR3 DNA sequence: TGTGCCAGCAGTGAACCCGGGTTGGTGGTCAAAAACATTCAGTACTTC. Variable domain in full (rest from reference TRBV2 and TRBJ2-4): EPEVTQTPSHQVTQMGQEVILRCVPISNHLYFYWYRQILGQKVEFLVSFYNNEISEKSEIFDDQFSVERPDGSNFTLKIRSTKLEDSAMYFCASSEPGLVVKNIQYFGAGTRLSVL.

This chain joins TRBV11-3 and TRBJ2-4; 8 bases agree with TRBD1. J was trimmed by 2 bases and V by 5 bases; bases with no gene match: 5. The V gene's germline CDR1 is SGHNT and CDR2 YENEEA. CDR3 length: 15 amino acids. The CDR3 DNA sequence: TGTGCCAGCAGCCAGAGGACAGGGACCAAAAACATTCAGTACTTC. It specifies CASSQRTGTKNIQYF.

The genes are TRBV25-1 and TRBJ1-4; D remains ambiguous. This CDR3 comprises 16 residues. V dropped 0 bases and J dropped 1 base, with 9 bases sitting between them. Germline loops: CDR1 MGHDK, CDR2 SYGVNS. The CDR3 loop is CASSEYWERTNEKLFF. The CDR3 region has the DNA TGTGCCAGCAGTGAATACTGGGAGAGAACTAATGAAAAACTGTTTTTT.

This clone was detected once. The chain joins TRBV19 to TRBJ1-5, with D maybe TRBD1 (5 bases). This CDR3 is 17 amino acids long. CDR1 LNHDA and CDR2 SQIVND come from the germline V gene (reference sequence). Trimming stripped 0 bases from V and 0 bases from J, with 12 bases between. This chain's CDR3 is CASSIDVGGASNQPQHF. The CDR3 nucleotides are TGTGCCAGTAGTATAGATGTGGGAGGGGCTAGCAATCAGCCCCAGCATTTT.

The J gene is TRBJ1-4, the V gene TRBV7-9, with TRBD1 matching over 9 bases. Germline trimming cut 5 bases from V and 3 bases from J; bases unmatched to any gene: 7. This CDR3 is built from 16 residues. Germline CDR1 and CDR2: SEHNR and FQNEAQ (reference sequence). CDR3: CASSPRTGEANEKLFF. The CDR3 coding sequence is TGTGCCAGCAGCCCAAGGACAGGGGAGGCTAATGAAAAACTGTTTTTT.

The genes are TRBV7-2 and TRBJ2-7; D may be TRBD1 (6 bases). The CDR3 contains 16 residues. Germline V CDR1 and CDR2: SGHTA, FQGNSA. The V and J ends lost 4 bases and 2 bases respectively, with 18 bases between them. CDR3 sequence (DNA): TGTGCCAGCAGCTCACTCCTTCGGGACATTCCCTACGAGCAGTACTTC. As protein: CASSSLLRDIPYEQYF.